This TCR beta chain was identified in a study of blood T cells in healthy people across ages. Study-wide points: Long-lived donors had more naive CD4+ cells and higher diversity than aged donors.

A word on this clonotype: What it binds is unknown.

CDR1 SGHTA and CDR2 FQGTGA come from the germline V gene. The CDR3 length is 17 residues. Trimming left V 2 bases short and J 3 bases short, with 18 bases between. The second PCR ran roughly 6 to 12 cycles with a sample-barcoded 5' primer and J-beta primers. Researchers report that a template-switch adaptor with 12 random nucleotides tagged each cDNA molecule. All samples gave at least 2.5 million CDR3-containing paired-end reads. TCRdb reprocessed the 5' RACE reads with MiXCR, giving one entry per CDR3 protein. Among about 640,000 distinct CDR3 sequences listed, roughly 41% were seen once. This clonotype was sampled from a man older than 75 in good health. Input material: blood. The rearrangement joins TRBV7-3 to TRBJ2-3, with D tentatively TRBD1 or TRBD2 (7 bases each). In DNA, the CDR3 is TGTGCCAGCAGCTTACTGCCCGGGCAGGGGGGGACAGATACGCAGTATTTT. It translates to CASSLLPGQGGTDTQYF.